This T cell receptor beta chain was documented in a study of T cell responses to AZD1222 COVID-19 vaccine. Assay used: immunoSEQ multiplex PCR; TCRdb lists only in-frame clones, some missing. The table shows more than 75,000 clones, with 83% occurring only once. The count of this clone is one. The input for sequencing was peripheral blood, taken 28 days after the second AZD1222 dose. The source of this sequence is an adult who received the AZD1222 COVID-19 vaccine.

This CDR3 is CASSLDIHQPQHF. The DNA for the CDR3 is TGTGCCAGCAGCTTAGATATCCATCAGCCCCAGCATTTT. The chain couples TRBV11-2 to TRBJ1-5; D not resolved. CDR1 is SGHAT, CDR2 FQNNGV, per germline. This CDR3 is built from 13 residues. Trimming took 0 bases from V and 5 from J, leaving 5 bases between them.